These T cell receptor beta chains were read from a single sample in a study of response to subunit inactivated influenza vaccine. TCRdb fed the RT-PCR reads into MiXCR, producing one record per CDR3 protein. The table shows hundreds of thousands of distinct CDR3 sequences, with roughly 10% occurring only once. The sample here was PBMCs from blood, taken on the day of vaccination. Receptors originate from a man aged 50 or older who received an inactivated influenza vaccine. The CDR3 runs from the conserved cysteine through the conserved F or W. The D gene is left open where the match is weak. Size tells how often a clone was seen (once, few, many) or the class of an expanded clone, and some rows leave it out.

j_call: TRBJ1-2; d_call: -; clone_size: -; v_call: TRBV5-1; cdr3_nt: TGCGCCAGCAGCTTGAGCGCGGAAGTTCAGGGCTACACCTTC; cdr3_aa: CASSLSAEVQGYTF
j_call: TRBJ1-3; d_call: -; clone_size: few; v_call: TRBV5-1; cdr3_nt: TGCGCCAGCAGCTTGGAAGGGTCGAGCTCTGGAAACACCATATATTTT; cdr3_aa: CASSLEGSSSGNTIYF
j_call: TRBJ2-7; d_call: TRBD1; clone_size: -; v_call: TRBV2; cdr3_nt: TGTGCCAGCAGTAACAGGGGGTTAACCTACGAGCAGTACTTC; cdr3_aa: CASSNRGLTYEQYF
j_call: TRBJ2-5; d_call: TRBD2; clone_size: -; v_call: TRBV7-2; cdr3_nt: TGTGCCAGCAGTTACCATTTAGCGGGAGCGGCAGAGACCCAGTACTTC; cdr3_aa: CASSYHLAGAAETQYF
j_call: TRBJ1-2; d_call: -; clone_size: few; v_call: TRBV6-5; cdr3_nt: TGTGCCAGCAGTTACTCTTTCTTGGACAGCCCGGGGGGCTACACCTTC; cdr3_aa: CASSYSFLDSPGGYTF
j_call: TRBJ2-4; d_call: -; clone_size: -; v_call: TRBV12-3/TRBV12-4; cdr3_nt: TGTGCCAGCAGTTTAGAGGGGTTCGGCATTCAGTACTTC; cdr3_aa: CASSLEGFGIQYF
j_call: TRBJ2-5; d_call: -; clone_size: -; v_call: TRBV10-3; cdr3_nt: TGTGCCATCAGTGACCAGGGGGGGCCAGAGACCCAGTACTTC; cdr3_aa: CAISDQGGPETQYF
j_call: TRBJ1-1; d_call: -; clone_size: -; v_call: TRBV7-9; cdr3_nt: TGTGCCAGCAGCAAAGGGGTAGAGAACACTGAAGCTTTCTTT; cdr3_aa: CASSKGVENTEAFF
j_call: TRBJ2-2; d_call: TRBD2; clone_size: few; v_call: TRBV12-3/TRBV12-4; cdr3_nt: TGTGCCAGCAGTGGATTAGCGGGTTCCGGGGAGCTGTTTTTT; cdr3_aa: CASSGLAGSGELFF
j_call: TRBJ2-1; d_call: -; clone_size: many; v_call: TRBV6-2/TRBV6-3; cdr3_nt: TGTGCCAGCAGCAAACCCGATGAGCAGTTCTTC; cdr3_aa: CASSKPDEQFF
j_call: TRBJ2-1; d_call: -; clone_size: many; v_call: TRBV11-1; cdr3_nt: TGTGCCAGCAGCCTGGAGGGGGGGTACAATGAGCAGTTCTTC; cdr3_aa: CASSLEGGYNEQFF
j_call: TRBJ2-1; d_call: -; clone_size: few; v_call: TRBV20-1; cdr3_nt: TGCAGTGCTAGATTACCGGACAGGACTAGCTATGAGCAGTTCTTC; cdr3_aa: CSARLPDRTSYEQFF
j_call: TRBJ1-2; d_call: -; clone_size: few; v_call: TRBV12-3/TRBV12-4; cdr3_nt: TGTGCCAGCAGTTTAGCGCTGGGGTCCGGCTACACCTTC; cdr3_aa: CASSLALGSGYTF
j_call: TRBJ2-5; d_call: TRBD1; clone_size: -; v_call: TRBV20-1; cdr3_nt: TGCAGTGCTCTTCGGACAGGGATGGAGACCCAGTACTTC; cdr3_aa: CSALRTGMETQYF
j_call: TRBJ2-1; d_call: -; clone_size: few; v_call: TRBV7-2; cdr3_nt: TGTGCCAGCAGCTTCTCTCGAAGCTGGGAGCAGTTCTTC; cdr3_aa: CASSFSRSWEQFF
j_call: TRBJ2-7; d_call: -; clone_size: many; v_call: TRBV5-1; cdr3_nt: TGCGCCAGCAGCCGGGGACTGGAGAGCTACGAGCAGTACTTC; cdr3_aa: CASSRGLESYEQYF
j_call: TRBJ2-2; d_call: -; clone_size: few; v_call: TRBV5-6; cdr3_nt: TGTGCCAGCAGCTTGAGTGCTTCCGGGGAGCTGTTTTTT; cdr3_aa: CASSLSASGELFF
j_call: TRBJ2-3; d_call: -; clone_size: -; v_call: TRBV29-1; cdr3_nt: TGCAGCGTTGATCCTAGCGAGAGCACAGATACGCAGTATTTT; cdr3_aa: CSVDPSESTDTQYF
j_call: TRBJ1-1; d_call: -; clone_size: many; v_call: TRBV29-1; cdr3_nt: TGCAGCGTTGAACGGAACACTGAAGCTTTCTTT; cdr3_aa: CSVERNTEAFF
j_call: TRBJ2-2; d_call: -; clone_size: many; v_call: TRBV7-2; cdr3_nt: TGTGCCAGCAGCTTTCGAGAGGCCGGGGAGCTGTTTTTT; cdr3_aa: CASSFREAGELFF
j_call: TRBJ1-2; d_call: -; clone_size: few; v_call: TRBV30; cdr3_nt: TGTGCCTGGAGTTGGAGGGCGACTAACTATGGCTACACCTTC; cdr3_aa: CAWSWRATNYGYTF
j_call: TRBJ2-2; d_call: -; clone_size: few; v_call: TRBV5-5; cdr3_nt: TGTGCCAGCAGCTTGTCGGCGGGTAACACCGGGGAGCTGTTTTTT; cdr3_aa: CASSLSAGNTGELFF
j_call: TRBJ2-1; d_call: -; clone_size: many; v_call: TRBV4-2; cdr3_nt: TGTGCCAGCAGCCAAGAGGTAGGGATGTACAATGAGCAGTTCTTC; cdr3_aa: CASSQEVGMYNEQFF
j_call: TRBJ1-1; d_call: TRBD1; clone_size: few; v_call: TRBV5-1; cdr3_nt: TGCGCCAGCAGACAAGGGGGCTCGAGCACTGAAGCTTTCTTT; cdr3_aa: CASRQGGSSTEAFF
j_call: TRBJ2-7; d_call: TRBD2; clone_size: many; v_call: TRBV6-5; cdr3_nt: TGTGCCAGCAGTTACACTAGCGGGAGTTACGAGCAGTACTTC; cdr3_aa: CASSYTSGSYEQYF
j_call: TRBJ1-1; d_call: TRBD1; clone_size: -; v_call: TRBV7-2; cdr3_nt: TGTGCCAGCAGCTTAGATCGCGATAGACAGGGTGAAGCTTTCTTT; cdr3_aa: CASSLDRDRQGEAFF
j_call: TRBJ2-7; d_call: -; clone_size: -; v_call: TRBV27; cdr3_nt: TGTGCCAGCAGTTTAACCCCGGGACTTTTCTCCTACGAGCAGTACTTC; cdr3_aa: CASSLTPGLFSYEQYF
j_call: TRBJ2-5; d_call: -; clone_size: few; v_call: TRBV7-6; cdr3_nt: TGTGCCAGCAGTTACACCCGGGAGACCCAGTACTTC; cdr3_aa: CASSYTRETQYF
j_call: TRBJ2-5; d_call: TRBD2; clone_size: many; v_call: TRBV20-1; cdr3_nt: TGCAGTGCCCACTCACCTAGCGGGGGGGAATTAACCCAGTACTTC; cdr3_aa: CSAHSPSGGELTQYF
j_call: TRBJ2-4; d_call: -; clone_size: few; v_call: TRBV28; cdr3_nt: TGTGCCAGCAGCCGGGGAGGGGGTCTAGCCAAAAACATTCAGTACTTC; cdr3_aa: CASSRGGGLAKNIQYF
j_call: TRBJ2-3; d_call: -; clone_size: few; v_call: TRBV4-1; cdr3_nt: TGCGCCAGCAGCCACATAAGTAACACAGATACGCAGTATTTT; cdr3_aa: CASSHISNTDTQYF
j_call: TRBJ2-7; d_call: -; clone_size: few; v_call: TRBV18; cdr3_nt: TGTGCCAGCCGTCTAGAGTACGAGCAGTACTTC; cdr3_aa: CASRLEYEQYF
j_call: TRBJ2-3; d_call: -; clone_size: few; v_call: TRBV19; cdr3_nt: TGTGCCAGTAGTATACGGCATGCAAGCACAGATACGCAGTATTTT; cdr3_aa: CASSIRHASTDTQYF
j_call: TRBJ2-1; d_call: TRBD2; clone_size: many; v_call: TRBV18; cdr3_nt: TGTGCCAGCTCACCGGGACTAGCGGGGGCCAGCTCCTACAATGAGCAGTTCTTC; cdr3_aa: CASSPGLAGASSYNEQFF
j_call: TRBJ2-7; d_call: -; clone_size: -; v_call: TRBV4-3; cdr3_nt: TGCGCCAGCAGCCAAGAATGGGGGCCGAGCTCCTACGAGCAGTACTTC; cdr3_aa: CASSQEWGPSSYEQYF
j_call: TRBJ2-5; d_call: TRBD1; clone_size: few; v_call: TRBV5-1; cdr3_nt: TGCGCCAGCACCCCTCCAGGGGGCGGTCGGGAGACCCAGTACTTC; cdr3_aa: CASTPPGGGRETQYF
j_call: TRBJ2-2; d_call: -; clone_size: -; v_call: TRBV20-1; cdr3_nt: TGCAGTGCAGAGTCAACCGGGGAGCTGTTTTTT; cdr3_aa: CSAESTGELFF
j_call: TRBJ1-1; d_call: TRBD1; clone_size: -; v_call: TRBV12-3/TRBV12-4; cdr3_nt: TGTGCCAGCAGTCCCAGGATGACAGGGGGCGGAAAATCCGAAGCTTTCTTT; cdr3_aa: CASSPRMTGGGKSEAFF
j_call: TRBJ1-5; d_call: TRBD1; clone_size: few; v_call: TRBV20-1; cdr3_nt: TGCAGTGCCCGGGGGACAGGGGCAGGCCGCAATCAGCCCCAGCATTTT; cdr3_aa: CSARGTGAGRNQPQHF
j_call: TRBJ1-1; d_call: -; clone_size: -; v_call: TRBV20-1; cdr3_nt: TGCAGTGCTAGAGAAGCCCGGCGGCAGGGTATCATGAACACTGAAGCTTTCTTT; cdr3_aa: CSAREARRQGIMNTEAFF
j_call: TRBJ2-7; d_call: -; clone_size: -; v_call: TRBV18; cdr3_nt: TGTGCCAGCTCACCAGTCGCGGGATCGCTCTACGAGCAGTACTTC; cdr3_aa: CASSPVAGSLYEQYF
j_call: TRBJ2-5; d_call: -; clone_size: -; v_call: TRBV6-2/TRBV6-3; cdr3_nt: TGTGCCAGCAGTATCCGGTACCAAGAGACCCAGTACTTC; cdr3_aa: CASSIRYQETQYF
j_call: TRBJ1-5; d_call: -; clone_size: many; v_call: TRBV5-1; cdr3_nt: TGCGCCAGCAGCTTGGGGGGGAGTCAGCCCCAGCATTTT; cdr3_aa: CASSLGGSQPQHF
j_call: TRBJ2-3; d_call: -; clone_size: -; v_call: TRBV7-6; cdr3_nt: TGTGCCAGCAGCTCGAACAAGGATACGCAGTATTTT; cdr3_aa: CASSSNKDTQYF
j_call: TRBJ2-7; d_call: TRBD1; clone_size: few; v_call: TRBV29-1; cdr3_nt: TGCAGCGTTGAGAGAAGCTTCGGGACAGGGGGCACCGGGGCGTCCGAGCAGTACTTC; cdr3_aa: CSVERSFGTGGTGASEQYF
j_call: TRBJ2-2; d_call: TRBD2; clone_size: few; v_call: TRBV4-2; cdr3_nt: TGTGCCAGCAGCCAGTTGGGACTAGCGGGAACCGGGGAGCTGTTTTTT; cdr3_aa: CASSQLGLAGTGELFF
j_call: TRBJ2-3; d_call: -; clone_size: -; v_call: TRBV5-1; cdr3_nt: TGCGCCAGCAGCTTAATGCAGGTGACTTTGTTAGACTCAGATACGCAGTATTTT; cdr3_aa: CASSLMQVTLLDSDTQYF
j_call: TRBJ2-2; d_call: TRBD2; clone_size: -; v_call: TRBV25-1; cdr3_nt: TGTGCCAGCAGAGAAGCCCAGCGGGGAAACACCGGGGAGCTGTTTTTT; cdr3_aa: CASREAQRGNTGELFF
j_call: TRBJ2-2; d_call: -; clone_size: few; v_call: TRBV6-2/TRBV6-3; cdr3_nt: TGTGCCAGCAGTTACGAGGCAGTCACCGGGGAGCTGTTTTTT; cdr3_aa: CASSYEAVTGELFF
j_call: TRBJ2-5; d_call: -; clone_size: many; v_call: TRBV7-8; cdr3_nt: TGTGCCAGCAGCTTAGGGAGCGAAGAGACCCAGTACTTC; cdr3_aa: CASSLGSEETQYF